This T cell receptor (delta chain) was identified during a study of γδ T cells in repeated Plasmodium falciparum infection. TCRdb redid the clone calls on the multiplex PCR reads with CATT. The sample shows about 57,000 delta-chain clones, approximately 1.7% of them seen only once. Flow sorting of PBMC yielded separate Vgamma9/Vdelta2+ and Vdelta2-negative gammadelta T cell populations for bulk repertoire analysis. Study-wide results and limits: Repeated controlled infections reportedly drove waves of new clonotype selection in Vdelta2-negative, mostly Vdelta1+, gammadelta repertoires.

The germline CDR1 and CDR2 sequences are TSWWSYY and QGS. There are 22 residues in the CDR3. With 0 bases clipped from V and 0 bases from J, the junction kept 22 bases outside the gene matches. This clone was counted ten times or more. Its antigen is currently unknown. A far larger clone is only one base removed, so a read error is likely. At the DNA level, this CDR3 is encoded by other sequences in the same sample as well. This clonotype was sampled from a pool of human donors (malaria-infected and uninfected, not separated). Specimen: gamma-delta T cells from blood. This chain connects TRDV1 to TRDJ1; 7 bases match TRDD3. CDR3: CALGELVLSCALGDANTDKLIF. The CDR3 region has the DNA TGTGCTCTTGGGGAACTAGTCTTATCCTGCGCCTTGGGGGACGCGAACACCGATAAACTCATCTTT.